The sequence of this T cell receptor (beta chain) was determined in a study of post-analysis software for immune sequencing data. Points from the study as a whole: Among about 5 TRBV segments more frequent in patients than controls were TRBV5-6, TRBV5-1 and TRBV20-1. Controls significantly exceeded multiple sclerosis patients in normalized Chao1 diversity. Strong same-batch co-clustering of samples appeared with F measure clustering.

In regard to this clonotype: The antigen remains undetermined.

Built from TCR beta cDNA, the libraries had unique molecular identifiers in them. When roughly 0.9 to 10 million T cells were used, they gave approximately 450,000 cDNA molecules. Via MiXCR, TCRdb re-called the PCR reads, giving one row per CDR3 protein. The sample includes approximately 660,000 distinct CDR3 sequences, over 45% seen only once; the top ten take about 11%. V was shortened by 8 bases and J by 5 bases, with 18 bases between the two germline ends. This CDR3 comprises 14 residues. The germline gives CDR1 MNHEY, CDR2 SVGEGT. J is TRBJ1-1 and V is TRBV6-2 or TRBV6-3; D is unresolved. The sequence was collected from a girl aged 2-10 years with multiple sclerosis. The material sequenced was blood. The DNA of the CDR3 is TGTGCCAGCTCCGCGCCGGAGGATCGGACTGAAGCTTTCTTT. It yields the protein CASSAPEDRTEAFF.